A selection of T cell receptor beta chains follows, all from one sample in a study of shared clonotypes between healthy human individuals. Assay: immunoSEQ multiplex PCR; the TCRdb copy retains only in-frame clones and omits some. Of about 480,000 clones in the sample, 70% to 80% were seen once. The sample consisted of PBMCs. The origin of the receptors is a woman aged 40 to 50 in good health. Some clones in this sample may be carry-over from other donors' samples. CDR3s include the opening cysteine and the closing phenylalanine or tryptophan. The D gene is left open where the match is weak.

>TRBJ2-7|-|TRBV5-1|14
CASSTRTASYEQYF
>TRBJ2-7|-|TRBV18|13
CASSPRSTYEQYF
>TRBJ1-3|TRBD1|TRBV18|15
CASSRQGGSGNTIYF
>TRBJ2-5|-|TRBV4-3|17
CASSQEPPDDRKETQYF
>TRBJ2-2|TRBD2|TRBV2|14
CASSERTSVGELFF
>TRBJ1-3|-|TRBV27|14
CASRVSGAGNTIYF
>TRBJ2-1|-|TRBV29-1|16
CSLLASPRAAGNEQFF
>TRBJ2-7|TRBD1|TRBV19|13
CASSATGAYEQYF
>TRBJ2-7|TRBD1|TRBV18|15
CASSPGQGAIDEQYF
>TRBJ2-5|-|TRBV6-1|13
CASSKDYQETQYF
>TRBJ1-1|-|TRBV4-1|16
CASSQGVPLGNTEAFF
>TRBJ1-2|TRBD1|TRBV5-1|15
CASSPGQGRLPGYTF